Listed here is a single TCR beta chain. The antigen remains undetermined. The data originate from a study of T-cell memory formation after mild COVID-19. Study summary: There were largely donor-specific TCR clusters. Study-wide results and limits: Pre-infection memory already had some responding clones, implying cross-reactive memory joined. Second-wave clones with a day 37 peak had unconfirmed SARS-CoV-2 specificity.

TCRdb recomputed calls from the 5' RACE reads with MiXCR, one row per CDR3 protein. The sample lists over 500,000 distinct CDR3 sequences, roughly 17% occurring once. The CDR3 has 15 amino acids. CDR1 and CDR2 from the germline V gene are PRHDT and FYEKMQ (reference sequence). Trimming pared 5 bases from V and 4 bases from J, leaving 15 bases between. The TCR sequence derives from an adult woman who had mild COVID-19 (a few samples of this study predate the infection). Cell type and time point are not known. Sample: PBMCs or a T cell subset sorted from them (not recorded which). This chain uses TRBV13 with TRBJ2-1; D might be TRBD1 (6 bases). Written as DNA, the CDR3 is TGTGCCAGCAGCCGCTATAACAGGGCGTACAATGAGCAGTTCTTC. The encoded protein is CASSRYNRAYNEQFF.